The sequence of this T cell receptor (beta chain) was determined in a study of blood T cell repertoires in COVID-19. Study overall: Sites across the United States, Italy and Spain contributed samples from acute and convalescent COVID-19. PBMCs, B-cell-depleted T cells, or T cells provided the cDNA or gDNA that made up the material.

Method: immunoSEQ multiplex PCR; TCRdb's copy keeps in-frame clones and lacks some. Of 150,000 to 200,000 clones listed, 86% are singletons. Germline V gene sequence: CDR1 MNHNY, CDR2 SVGAGI (reference sequence). CDR3 size: 14 residues. Trimming stripped 6 bases from V and 3 bases from J, with 13 bases between. This rearrangement joins TRBV6-6 to TRBJ2-3, with TRBD2 as a possible D gene (6 bases). The material sequenced was peripheral blood. This receptor was identified in a man in his 70s with acute or convalescent COVID-19. For the CDR3, the DNA is TGTGCCAGCAGCCGGACTACCAAGACAGATACGCAGTATTTT. This sequence encodes CASSRTTKTDTQYF.